The table lists the clone carrying this T cell receptor (beta chain) with a few counts. No antigen is known for it. The data are from a study of response to subunit inactivated influenza vaccine. The study's findings and limits: Researchers suggested that each seasonal influenza vaccination recruits few new T cells.

TCRdb reanalysed the RT-PCR reads using MiXCR and keeps one entry per CDR3 protein. The data hold some 500,000 distinct CDR3 sequences, with approximately 16% observed a single time. Germline V gene lookup returns CDR1 LNHNV and CDR2 YYDKDF (reference sequence). There are 15 residues in the CDR3. The J segment lost 5 bases and the V segment lost 1 base, leaving 4 bases of the junction unmatched. This sample comprised CD4+ T cells sorted from PBMCs, obtained 23 to 25 months after vaccination. This chain joins TRBV15 and TRBJ1-4; 7 bases match TRBD1. This receptor was taken from a man aged 50-75 years who received an inactivated influenza vaccine. CDR3 protein: CATSRVGQKNEKLFF. In DNA form, the CDR3 reads TGTGCCACCAGCAGAGTGGGACAGAAAAATGAAAAACTGTTTTTT.